This TCR beta chain derives from a study of CD8 T cells in Susac syndrome. Reverse transcription of about 0.5 to 1 ug RNA used random hexamers. Amplification of TCR beta CDR3 was carried out by immunoSEQ multiplex PCR, which covered 54 Vbeta and 13 Jbeta segments. TCRdb reprocessed the immunoSEQ multiplex PCR reads via MiXCR and lists one record per CDR3 protein. The sample includes 80,000 or so distinct CDR3 sequences, 85% to 95% of them seen just once. Sequencing of TCR beta drew on CD8+ and CD4+ T cells from blood. As controls, healthy donors matched for age and sex were used. The TEMRA cells underwent FACS enrichment, while the CD8+ and CD4+ T cells underwent negative isolation. CDR3 size: 17 residues. V shed 0 bases, J shed 6 bases, and the junction held 15 bases outside the gene matches. CDR1 is DFQATT, CDR2 SNEGSKA, per germline (reference sequence).

The TCR comes from a human donor in good health. Sequencing was done on a sample of CD8+ T cells from PBMCs. V is TRBV20-1 and J is TRBJ2-3; TRBD2 matches at 7 bases. The CDR3 nucleotides read TGCAGTGCTAGAGATCCCCACCTGGCGGGAGCCCCGGATACGCAGTATTTT. It encodes CSARDPHLAGAPDTQYF.